This TCR beta chain appears in the sequencing data of a study of cytomegalovirus exposure and HLA in healthy donors. Study details: Among the 398 donors who were genotyped, over 70% fell in the genetic ancestry cluster that is associated with self-reported Caucasian donors. Overall study results and limits: Researchers had no immune exposure information except CMV serostatus available.

The primer mix had 60 Vbeta and 13 Jbeta primers. This table comes from immunoSEQ multiplex PCR, and its TCRdb copy is limited to in-frame clones, with some not included. The sample lists some 120,000 clones, roughly 76% occurring once. Regarding this clone: The antigen remains unidentified.

Trimming cost V 6 bases and J 3 bases, with 18 bases left between them. CDR1 and CDR2 from the germline V gene are MNHEY and SMNVEV (reference sequence). CDR3 length: 15 amino acids. Each donor was nominally healthy when sampled (though unrecorded immune exposures were likely). The sequence was collected from a middle-aged woman in good health and CMV-seropositive. The sample consisted of PBMCs. The rearrangement uses TRBV27 and TRBJ2-7; no reliable D call. The DNA of the CDR3 is TGTGCCAGCAGATCCCTCGGAGCCTCGGGCTACGAGCAGTACTTC. Translating gives CASRSLGASGYEQYF.